The entry that follows covers one T cell receptor (beta chain) sequence. The antigen is not known. This sample is part of a study of Tregs in tolerant kidney transplant recipients. Notes on the study in general: No direct test of biological reproducibility was done here.

V shed 4 bases and J shed 4 bases, with 8 bases lying between them. The germline CDR1 and CDR2 sequences are SGHNT and YYREEE (reference sequence). The CDR3 has 13 residues. Profiling relied on immunoSEQ multiplex PCR, and the TCRdb table lists in-frame clones only, not all of them. The sample holds more than 90,000 clones, about 91% seen once. Sequences were obtained from CD4+ T cells from blood. The chain employs TRBV5-4 and TRBJ2-2; no firm D call. This TCR came from a human donor in good health. CDR3 residues: CASSQHGTGELFF. CDR3 in DNA: TGTGCCAGCAGCCAACATGGCACCGGGGAGCTGTTTTTT.